This section outlines one T cell receptor (beta chain) sequence together with its context. Assay used: immunoSEQ multiplex PCR; TCRdb lists only in-frame clones, some missing. The sample records about 140,000 clones, about 87% being singletons. This sample is part of a study of blood T cell repertoires in COVID-19. Background on the study: There were acute and convalescent COVID-19 samples, and they came from the United States, Italy and Spain.

The sample taken for sequencing was peripheral blood. This clonotype was sampled from a man aged 60 to 69 with active or convalescent COVID-19.

The CDR3 nucleotides read TGTGCCAGTAGTAGTCTACTAGGCAATCAGCCCCAGCATTTT. Translation gives CASSSLLGNQPQHF. The gene calls are TRBV19 and TRBJ1-5; D is undetermined. CDR3 length: 14 residues. The germline CDR1 and CDR2 sequences are LNHDA and SQIVND (reference sequence). V was cut by 4 bases and J by 2 bases, with 9 bases left in between.